The 12 T cell receptor beta chains presented below share a single source sample, sequenced in a study of T cells after yellow fever vaccination. Each CDR3 protein is one row after TCRdb ran MiXCR on the 5' RACE reads. The repertoire holds about 500,000 distinct CDR3 sequences, with around 16% as singletons. Sequenced material: PBMCs, taken about 5 days after the first yellow fever vaccination. The origin of the receptors is a man younger than 35 who received the YFV17D yellow fever vaccine.

This clonotype has just a few counts. The chain links TRBV6-1 to TRBJ2-5, with D unclear. The V and J ends lost 3 bases and 1 base respectively, with 12 bases between them. Germline values: CDR1 MNHNS, CDR2 SASEGT. The CDR3 has 15 amino acids. The CDR3 coding sequence is TGTGCCAGCAGTGAGTCGGGCCAATTCCAAGAGACCCAGTACTTC. Residues: CASSESGQFQETQYF.

This chain joins TRBV5-1 and TRBJ2-1, with D tentatively TRBD1 (6 bases). The CDR3 is 17 amino acids. With 3 bases removed from V and 1 base from J, the gap between germline ends came to 17 bases. CDR1 is SGHRS, CDR2 YFSETQ, per germline. The CDR3 region is CASSWGSGTLSYNEQFF. Here the CDR3 DNA reads TGCGCCAGCAGCTGGGGGTCCGGGACACTTTCCTACAATGAGCAGTTCTTC.

This clonotype was detected a few times. The genes are TRBV20-1 and TRBJ2-3; 7 positions match TRBD1. Germline loops: CDR1 DFQATT, CDR2 SNEGSKA (reference sequence). With 4 bases clipped from V and 0 bases from J, the junction kept 7 bases outside the gene matches. The CDR3 totals 15 residues. The CDR3 DNA sequence: TGCAGTGCTATCAGGGGGATCGCTAGCACAGATACGCAGTATTTT. It codes for CSAIRGIASTDTQYF.

J is TRBJ2-3 and V is TRBV12-3 or TRBV12-4, with 14 bases aligning to TRBD2. The J segment lost 2 bases and the V segment lost 7 bases, leaving 8 bases of the junction unmatched. This CDR3 region has 17 residues. The CDR3 protein is CASTPWTSGGYTDTQYF. CDR3 bases: TGTGCCAGCACCCCCTGGACTAGCGGGGGGTACACAGATACGCAGTATTTT.

This clonotype turned up a few times. The chain links TRBV4-1 to TRBJ2-3, with D tentatively TRBD1 (5 bases). The CDR3 has 14 residues. Germline loops: CDR1 MGHRA, CDR2 YSYEKL. Trimming left V 1 base short and J 3 bases short, with 8 bases between. This CDR3 reads CASSQGAGTDTQYF. DNA of the CDR3: TGCGCCAGCAGCCAAGGCGCAGGGACAGATACGCAGTATTTT.

This clonotype was recorded many times. The CDR3 sequence: CASSAAGENTGELFF. CDR3 in DNA: TGTGCCAGCAGCGCAGCGGGGGAGAACACCGGGGAGCTGTTTTTT. The rearrangement joins TRBV4-2 to TRBJ2-2; TRBD2 aligns across 8 bases. CDR1 is LGHNA, CDR2 YNFKEQ, per germline. The CDR3 is 15 residues long. V shed 5 bases, J shed 1 base, and the junction held 3 bases outside the gene matches.

The chain employs TRBV5-4 and TRBJ2-5, with D maybe TRBD1 (6 bases). The V and J ends lost 4 bases and 10 bases respectively, with 14 bases between them. CDR3 length: 12 amino acids. The V gene's germline CDR1 is SGHNT and CDR2 YYREEE (reference sequence). CDR3 in DNA: TGTGCCAGCAGCCCCCTCGGACAGAGCCAGTACTTC. This encodes CASSPLGQSQYF.

This clonotype showed up just a few times. The V call is TRBV5-1, the J call TRBJ1-2; D is unresolved. This CDR3 spans 17 amino acids. Germline V gene sequence: CDR1 SGHRS, CDR2 YFSETQ. V was trimmed by 0 bases and J by 5 bases, leaving 20 bases between them. The CDR3, as DNA: TGCGCCAGCAGCTTGGTAATGACACCCCCTAGGACTTATGGCTACACCTTC. Its translation is CASSLVMTPPRTYGYTF.

This chain joins TRBV12-3 or TRBV12-4 and TRBJ2-3; 9 bases are a match to TRBD2. V shed 3 bases, J shed 4 bases, and the junction held 8 bases outside the gene matches. The CDR3 extends over 16 amino acids. CDR3 DNA: TGTGCCAGCAGTTTTCGTCGCGGGGGGGCCGCAGATACGCAGTATTTT. This translates into CASSFRRGGAADTQYF.

This clonotype was found a few times. The rearrangement uses TRBV7-2 and TRBJ1-2; 10 bases are shared with TRBD1. With 3 bases clipped from V and 8 bases from J, the junction kept 9 bases outside the gene matches. The germline CDR1 and CDR2 sequences are SGHTA and FQGNSA. The CDR3 consists of 15 residues. CDR3 sequence reads: CASSFPGQGPGGYTF. In nucleotides, the CDR3 is TGTGCCAGCAGCTTTCCGGGACAGGGGCCGGGAGGCTACACCTTC.

This sequence joins TRBV20-1 and TRBJ1-1; 10 nucleotides align to TRBD1. Germline loops: CDR1 DFQATT, CDR2 SNEGSKA (reference sequence). V was pared by 4 bases and J by 5 bases, with 7 bases of the junction left unmatched. The CDR3 is 14 amino acids. The CDR3 DNA follows: TGCAGTGCTACGGGACAGGGGAGGAAAACTGAAGCTTTCTTT. Translating gives CSATGQGRKTEAFF.

This clonotype was counted between two and nine times. The gene calls are TRBV5-6 and TRBJ2-3, with D possibly TRBD2 on 6 matching bases. Per germline, CDR1 SGHDT and CDR2 YYEEEE. The CDR3 is 14 residues long. With 4 bases removed from V and 5 bases from J, the gap between germline ends came to 14 bases. As DNA, the CDR3 is TGTGCCAGCAGCGGAGGAGGGAAAGTAGATACGCAGTATTTT. Residues: CASSGGGKVDTQYF.